A single sample is the source of the 2 T cell receptor beta chains below, sequenced in a study of CD4 and CD8 cells across lung adenocarcinoma regions. TCRdb passed the PCR reads through MiXCR, listing each CDR3 protein once. The sample lists about 20,000 distinct CDR3 sequences, roughly half seen once, with 27% in the top ten. Sequencing used CD8+ T cells from the center of a lung tumor. Receptor source: a female donor with lung adenocarcinoma. The CD4 and CD8 labels of this study may be unreliable.

For this clonotype: Sequence at one end of the junction differs from germline and may be a read error. V usage is TRBV27 and J usage is TRBJ2-3; D could derive from TRBD1 or TRBD2 (5 bases each). The CDR3 length is 14 residues. Germline assignment: CDR1 MNHEY and CDR2 SMNVEV (reference sequence). The CDR3 DNA follows: TGTGCGGGCAGTGGGGGTCGAAATCCAGAGACGCAGTATTTT. Protein: CAGSGGRNPETQYF.

In the case of this clonotype: One end of the junction fails to match germline, which may point to a read error. The chain is built from TRBV10-1 and TRBJ2-3, with 8 bases that match TRBD2. The CDR3 has 15 residues. Germline V gene sequence: CDR1 WNHNN, CDR2 SYGVQD (reference sequence). CDR3 nucleotides: TGCGCCAGCAGTCCGGGGCGGGGGGACACAAATACGCAGTATTTT. It is translated as CASSPGRGDTNTQYF.